The source of this T cell receptor beta chain is a study of T cells in Graves' hyperthyroidism and ophthalmopathy. Germline V gene sequence: CDR1 MGHRA, CDR2 YSYEKL. V was clipped by 4 bases and J by 1 base; unmatched bases: 6. There are 15 residues in the CDR3. RNA transcripts provided the source from which TCR beta CDR3 regions were amplified. The TCR CDR3 first-round RT-PCR relied on the HTBI primer set. TCRdb re-called the multiplex PCR reads with MiXCR, one entry per CDR3 protein. The sample comprises about 690,000 distinct CDR3 sequences, 15% to 20% of which are singletons, and 15% to 17% rests with the top ten.

The sequencing sample was made of blood. The receptor comes from a man aged 45-65 years with Graves' hyperthyroidism. This chain uses TRBV4-1 with TRBJ2-5, with TRBD1 identical over 7 bases. The CDR3 is CASSLLRDSQETQYF. CDR3 bases: TGCGCCAGCAGCCTACTACGGGACAGCCAAGAGACCCAGTACTTC.